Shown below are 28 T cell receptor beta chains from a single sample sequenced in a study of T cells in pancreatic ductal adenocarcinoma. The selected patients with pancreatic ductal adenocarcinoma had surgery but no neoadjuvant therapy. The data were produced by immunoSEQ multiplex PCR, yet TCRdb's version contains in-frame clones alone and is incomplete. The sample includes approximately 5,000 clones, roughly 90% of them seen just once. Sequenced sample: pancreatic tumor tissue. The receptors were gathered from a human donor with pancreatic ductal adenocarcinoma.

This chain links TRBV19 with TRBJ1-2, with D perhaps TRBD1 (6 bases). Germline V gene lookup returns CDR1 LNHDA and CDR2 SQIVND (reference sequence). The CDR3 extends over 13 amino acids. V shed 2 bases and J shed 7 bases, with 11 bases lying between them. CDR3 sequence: CASSITQGSGYTF. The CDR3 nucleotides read TGTGCCAGTAGTATAACACAGGGTTCTGGCTACACCTTC.

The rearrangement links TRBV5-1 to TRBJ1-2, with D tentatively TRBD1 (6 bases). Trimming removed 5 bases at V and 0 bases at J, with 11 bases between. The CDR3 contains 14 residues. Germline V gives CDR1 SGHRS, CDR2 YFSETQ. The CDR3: CASRPQGSNYGYTF. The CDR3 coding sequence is TGCGCCAGCAGACCACAGGGCTCTAACTATGGCTACACCTTC.

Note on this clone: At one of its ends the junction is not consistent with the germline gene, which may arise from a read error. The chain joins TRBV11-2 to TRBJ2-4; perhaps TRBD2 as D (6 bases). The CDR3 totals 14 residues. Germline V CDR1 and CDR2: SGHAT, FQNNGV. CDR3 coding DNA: TGTGCCAGCAGCTTAGATCAGGCCGGACTATTTACGGACTTC. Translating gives CASSLDQAGLFTDF.

The CDR3 DNA reads TGTGCCAGCAGCCCAGAGGGGGGGGGCCGGCCCCAGCATTTT. This codes for CASSPEGGGRPQHF. The chain has TRBV5-5 and TRBJ1-5, with D maybe TRBD1 (6 bases). The CDR3 is made up of 14 amino acids. The V gene's germline CDR1 is SGHKS and CDR2 YYEKEE (reference sequence). The V end was cut by 4 bases, the J end by 9 bases, with 17 bases between.

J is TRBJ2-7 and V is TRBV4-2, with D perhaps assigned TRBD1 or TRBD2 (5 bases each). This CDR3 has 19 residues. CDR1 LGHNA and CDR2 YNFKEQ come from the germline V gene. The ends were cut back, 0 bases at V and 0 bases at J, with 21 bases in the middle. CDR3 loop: CASSQDFGRETRYSYEQYF. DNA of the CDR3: TGTGCCAGCAGCCAAGATTTTGGCAGGGAGACCCGGTACTCCTACGAGCAGTACTTC.

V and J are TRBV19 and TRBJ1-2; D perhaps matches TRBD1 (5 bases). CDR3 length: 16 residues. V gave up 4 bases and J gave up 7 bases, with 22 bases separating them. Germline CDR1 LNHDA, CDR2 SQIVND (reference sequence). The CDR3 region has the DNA TGTGCCAGTAGTACTTCGACAGTGCCGGAACTGATTGGCTACACCTTC. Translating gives CASSTSTVPELIGYTF.

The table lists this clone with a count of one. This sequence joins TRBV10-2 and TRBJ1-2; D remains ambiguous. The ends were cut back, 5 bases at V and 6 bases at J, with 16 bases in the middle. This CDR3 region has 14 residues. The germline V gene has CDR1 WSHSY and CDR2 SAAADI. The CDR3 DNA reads TGCGCCAGCAGTAGTGGAGCGGGAATCAATGGCTACACCTTC. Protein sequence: CASSSGAGINGYTF.

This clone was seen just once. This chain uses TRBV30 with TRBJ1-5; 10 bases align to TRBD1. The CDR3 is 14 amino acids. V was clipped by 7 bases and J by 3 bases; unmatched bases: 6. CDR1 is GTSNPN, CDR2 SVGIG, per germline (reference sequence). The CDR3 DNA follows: TGTGCCTTTTCCGGGACAGGGGTCAATCAGCCCCAGCATTTT. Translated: CAFSGTGVNQPQHF.

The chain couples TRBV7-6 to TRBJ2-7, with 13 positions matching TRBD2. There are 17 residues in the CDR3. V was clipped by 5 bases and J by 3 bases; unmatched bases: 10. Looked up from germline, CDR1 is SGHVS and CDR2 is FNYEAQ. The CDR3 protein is CASSKGLAGVDSYEQYF. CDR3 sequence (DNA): TGTGCCAGCAGCAAAGGACTAGCGGGAGTGGATAGCTACGAGCAGTACTTC.

The DNA for the CDR3 is TGTGCCAGCAGTCGCCCAGGGTCTCTGGGCTACACCTTC. It translates to CASSRPGSLGYTF. The chain combines TRBV6-5 with TRBJ1-2; weak D call: TRBD1 (5 bases). The CDR3 runs to 13 residues. With 5 bases removed from V and 8 bases from J, the gap between germline ends came to 15 bases. Germline CDR1 and CDR2: MNHEY and SVGAGI.

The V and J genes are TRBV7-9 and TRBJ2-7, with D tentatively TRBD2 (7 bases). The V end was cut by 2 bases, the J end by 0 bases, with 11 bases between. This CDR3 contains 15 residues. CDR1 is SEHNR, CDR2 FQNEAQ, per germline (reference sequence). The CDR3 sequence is CASSLTGGASYEQYF. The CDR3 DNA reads TGTGCCAGCAGCTTAACGGGGGGCGCCTCCTACGAGCAGTACTTC.

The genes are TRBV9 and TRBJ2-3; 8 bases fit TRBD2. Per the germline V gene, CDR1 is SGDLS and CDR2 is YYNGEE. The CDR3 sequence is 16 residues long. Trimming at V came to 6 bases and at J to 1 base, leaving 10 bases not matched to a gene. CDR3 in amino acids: CASTPGGSGGTDTQYF. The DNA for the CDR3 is TGTGCCAGCACCCCGGGTGGTAGCGGGGGCACAGATACGCAGTATTTT.

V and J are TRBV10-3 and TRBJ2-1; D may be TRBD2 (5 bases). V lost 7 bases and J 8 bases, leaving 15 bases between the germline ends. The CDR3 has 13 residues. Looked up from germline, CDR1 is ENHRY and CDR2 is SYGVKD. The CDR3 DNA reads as TGTGCCATCACCTCGGCTAGCAGAGATGAGCAGTTCTTC. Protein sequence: CAITSASRDEQFF.

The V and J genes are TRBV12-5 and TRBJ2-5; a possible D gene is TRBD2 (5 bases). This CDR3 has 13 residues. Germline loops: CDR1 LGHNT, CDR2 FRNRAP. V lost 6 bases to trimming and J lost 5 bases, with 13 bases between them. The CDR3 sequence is CASGTSGAETQYF. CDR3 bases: TGTGCTAGTGGCACTAGTGGAGCTGAGACCCAGTACTTC.

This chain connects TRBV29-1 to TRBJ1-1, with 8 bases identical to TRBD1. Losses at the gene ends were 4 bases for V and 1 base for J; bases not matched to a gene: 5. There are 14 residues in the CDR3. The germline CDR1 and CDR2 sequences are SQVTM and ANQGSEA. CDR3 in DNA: TGCAGCGTTGCCCGACAGGGGAGGAACACTGAAGCTTTCTTT. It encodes CSVARQGRNTEAFF.

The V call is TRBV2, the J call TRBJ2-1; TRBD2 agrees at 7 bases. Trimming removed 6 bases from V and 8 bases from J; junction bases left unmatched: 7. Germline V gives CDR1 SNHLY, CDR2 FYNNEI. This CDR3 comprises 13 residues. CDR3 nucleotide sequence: TGTGCCAGCAGCAAAAATGGGAGGGATGAGCAGTTCTTC. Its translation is CASSKNGRDEQFF.

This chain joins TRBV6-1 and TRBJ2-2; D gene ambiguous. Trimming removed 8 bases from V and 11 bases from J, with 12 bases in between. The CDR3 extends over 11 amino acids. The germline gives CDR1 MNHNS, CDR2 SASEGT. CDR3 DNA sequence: TGTGCCAGCGCCACGAGAGATGAGCTGTTTTTT. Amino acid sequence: CASATRDELFF.

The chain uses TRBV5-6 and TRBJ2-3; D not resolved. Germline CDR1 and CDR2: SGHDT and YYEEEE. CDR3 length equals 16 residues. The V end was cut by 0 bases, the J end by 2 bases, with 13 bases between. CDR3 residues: CASSLALGRPTDTQYF. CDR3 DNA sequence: TGTGCCAGCAGCTTGGCGTTGGGCAGACCCACAGATACGCAGTATTTT.

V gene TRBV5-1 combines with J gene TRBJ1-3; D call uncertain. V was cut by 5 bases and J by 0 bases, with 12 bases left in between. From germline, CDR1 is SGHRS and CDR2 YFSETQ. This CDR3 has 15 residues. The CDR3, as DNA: TGCGCCAGCAGTCTCGGTCTTAGCTCTGGAAACACCATATATTTT. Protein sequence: CASSLGLSSGNTIYF. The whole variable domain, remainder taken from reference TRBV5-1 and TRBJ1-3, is KAGVTQTPRYLIKTRGQQVTLSCSPISGHRSVSWYQQTPGQGLQFLFEYFSETQRNKGNFPGRFSGRQFSNSRSEMNVSTLELGDSALYLCASSLGLSSGNTIYFGEGSWLTVV.

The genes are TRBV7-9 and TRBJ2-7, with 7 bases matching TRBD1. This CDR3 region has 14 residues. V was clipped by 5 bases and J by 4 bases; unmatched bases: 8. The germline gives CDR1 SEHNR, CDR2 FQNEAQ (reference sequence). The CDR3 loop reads CASSRTGTVYEQYF. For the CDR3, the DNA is TGTGCCAGCAGCCGAACCGGGACAGTGTACGAGCAGTACTTC.

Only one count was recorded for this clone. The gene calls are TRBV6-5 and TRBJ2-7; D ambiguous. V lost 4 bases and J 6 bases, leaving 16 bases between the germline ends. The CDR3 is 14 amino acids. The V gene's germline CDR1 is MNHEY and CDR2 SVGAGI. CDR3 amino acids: CASSSLGPGLEQYF. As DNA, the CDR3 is TGTGCCAGCAGTTCCCTGGGCCCTGGCCTCGAGCAGTACTTC.

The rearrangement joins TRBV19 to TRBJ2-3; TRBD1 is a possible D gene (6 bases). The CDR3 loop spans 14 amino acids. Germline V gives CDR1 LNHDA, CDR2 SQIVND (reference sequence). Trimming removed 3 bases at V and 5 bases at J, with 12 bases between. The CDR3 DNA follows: TGTGCCAGTAGTATTTATAAAGGGGGAGATACGCAGTATTTT. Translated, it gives CASSIYKGGDTQYF.

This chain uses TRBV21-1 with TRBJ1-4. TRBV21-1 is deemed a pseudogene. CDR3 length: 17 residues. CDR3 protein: CASSKEVIRIMCEKLFF. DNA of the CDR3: TGTGCCAGCAGCAAAGAGGTCATCCGCATAATGTGCGAAAAACTGTTTTTT.

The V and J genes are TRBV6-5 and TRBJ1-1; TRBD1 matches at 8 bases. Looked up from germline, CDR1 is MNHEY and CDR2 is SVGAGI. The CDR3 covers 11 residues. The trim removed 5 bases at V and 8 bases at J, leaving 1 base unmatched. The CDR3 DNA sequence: TGTGCCAGCAGTGGGGACAGGGAAGCTTTCTTT. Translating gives CASSGDREAFF.

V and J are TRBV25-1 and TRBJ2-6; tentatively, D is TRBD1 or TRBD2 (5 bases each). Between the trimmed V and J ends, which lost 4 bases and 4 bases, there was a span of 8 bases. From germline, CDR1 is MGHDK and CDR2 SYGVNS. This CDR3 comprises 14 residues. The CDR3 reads CASSARDGANVLTF. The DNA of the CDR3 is TGTGCCAGCAGTGCTAGGGACGGGGCCAACGTCCTGACTTTC.

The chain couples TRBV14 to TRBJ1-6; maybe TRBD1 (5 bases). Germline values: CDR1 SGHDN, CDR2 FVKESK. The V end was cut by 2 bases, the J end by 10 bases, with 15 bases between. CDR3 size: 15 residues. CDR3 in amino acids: CASSQQAAGGSPLHF. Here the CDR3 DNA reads TGTGCCAGCAGCCAACAGGCAGCCGGGGGATCACCCCTCCACTTT. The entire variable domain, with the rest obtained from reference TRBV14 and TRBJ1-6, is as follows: EAGVTQFPSHSVIEKGQTVTLRCDPISGHDNLYWYRRVMGKEIKFLLHFVKESKQDESGMPNNRFLAERTGGTYSTLKVQPAELEDSGVYFCASSQQAAGGSPLHFGNGTRLTVT.

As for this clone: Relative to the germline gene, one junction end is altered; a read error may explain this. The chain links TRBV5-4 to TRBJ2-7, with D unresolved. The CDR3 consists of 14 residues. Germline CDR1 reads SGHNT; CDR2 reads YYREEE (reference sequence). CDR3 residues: CASSLDRGRTEEHF. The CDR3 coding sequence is TGTGCCAGCAGCTTAGACCGAGGTCGCACTGAAGAGCACTTC.

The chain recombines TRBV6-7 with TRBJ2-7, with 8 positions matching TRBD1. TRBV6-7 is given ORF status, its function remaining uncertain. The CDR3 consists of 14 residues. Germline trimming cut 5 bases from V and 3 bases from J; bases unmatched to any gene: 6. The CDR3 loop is CASSPGTGNYEQYF. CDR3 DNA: TGTGCCAGCAGTCCCGGGACAGGTAACTACGAGCAGTACTTC.